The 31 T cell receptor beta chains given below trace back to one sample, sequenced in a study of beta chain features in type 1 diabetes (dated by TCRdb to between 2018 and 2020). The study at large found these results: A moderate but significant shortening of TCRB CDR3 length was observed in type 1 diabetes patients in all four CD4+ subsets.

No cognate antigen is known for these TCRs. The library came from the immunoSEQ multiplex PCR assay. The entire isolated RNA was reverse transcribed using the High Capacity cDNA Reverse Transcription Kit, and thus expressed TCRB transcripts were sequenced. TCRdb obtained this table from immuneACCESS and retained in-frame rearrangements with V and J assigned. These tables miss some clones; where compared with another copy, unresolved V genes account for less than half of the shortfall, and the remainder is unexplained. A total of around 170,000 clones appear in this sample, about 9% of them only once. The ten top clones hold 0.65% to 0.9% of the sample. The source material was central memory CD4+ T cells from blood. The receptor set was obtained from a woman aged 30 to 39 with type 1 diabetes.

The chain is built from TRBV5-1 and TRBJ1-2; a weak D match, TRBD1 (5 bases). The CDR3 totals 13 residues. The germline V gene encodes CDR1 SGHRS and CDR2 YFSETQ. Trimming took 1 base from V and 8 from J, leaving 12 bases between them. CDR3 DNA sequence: TGCGCCAGCAGCTTGCACTCAGGGCAAGGCTACACCTTC. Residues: CASSLHSGQGYTF.

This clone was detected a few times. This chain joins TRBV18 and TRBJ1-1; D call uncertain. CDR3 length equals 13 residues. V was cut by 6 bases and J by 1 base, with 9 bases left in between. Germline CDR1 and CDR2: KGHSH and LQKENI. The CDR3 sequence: CASSQQQNTEAFF. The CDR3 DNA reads TGTGCCAGCTCGCAACAGCAGAACACTGAAGCTTTCTTT.

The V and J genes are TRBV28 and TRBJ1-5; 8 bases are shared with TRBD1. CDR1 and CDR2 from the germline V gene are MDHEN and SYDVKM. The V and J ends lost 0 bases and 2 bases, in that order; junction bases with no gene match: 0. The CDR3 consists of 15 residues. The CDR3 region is CASSLWTGGNQPQHF. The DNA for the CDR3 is TGTGCCAGCAGTTTATGGACAGGGGGCAATCAGCCCCAGCATTTT.

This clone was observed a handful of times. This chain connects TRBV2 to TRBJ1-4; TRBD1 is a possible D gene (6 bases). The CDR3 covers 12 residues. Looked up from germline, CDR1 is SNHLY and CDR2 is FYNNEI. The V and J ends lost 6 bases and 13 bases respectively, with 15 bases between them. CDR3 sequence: CASRNRARGLFF. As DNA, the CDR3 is TGTGCCAGCAGGAACAGGGCAAGAGGACTGTTTTTT.

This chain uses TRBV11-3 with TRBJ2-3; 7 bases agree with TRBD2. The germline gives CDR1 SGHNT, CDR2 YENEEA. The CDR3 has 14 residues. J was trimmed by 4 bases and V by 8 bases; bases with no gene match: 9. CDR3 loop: CASASGRGSDTQYF. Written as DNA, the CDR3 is TGTGCCAGCGCTAGTGGGAGGGGCTCAGATACGCAGTATTTT.

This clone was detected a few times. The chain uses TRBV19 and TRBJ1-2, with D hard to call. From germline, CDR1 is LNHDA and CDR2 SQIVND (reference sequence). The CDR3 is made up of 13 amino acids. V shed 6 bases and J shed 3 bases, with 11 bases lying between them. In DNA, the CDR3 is TGTGCCAGTAGCCCCGGTCGGGACTATGGCTACACCTTC. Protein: CASSPGRDYGYTF.

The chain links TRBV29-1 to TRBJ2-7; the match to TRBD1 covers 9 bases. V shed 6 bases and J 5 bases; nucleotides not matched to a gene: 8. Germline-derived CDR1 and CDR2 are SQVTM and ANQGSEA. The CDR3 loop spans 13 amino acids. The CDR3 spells CSVGSGTGNEQYF. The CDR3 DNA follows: TGCAGCGTGGGATCCGGGACAGGGAACGAGCAGTACTTC.

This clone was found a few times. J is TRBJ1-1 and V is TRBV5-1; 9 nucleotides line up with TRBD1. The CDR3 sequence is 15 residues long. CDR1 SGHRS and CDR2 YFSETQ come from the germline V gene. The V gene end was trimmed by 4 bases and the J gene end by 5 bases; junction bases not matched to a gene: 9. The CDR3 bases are TGCGCCAGCAGCGGACGGACAGGGGACGGAACTGAAGCTTTCTTT. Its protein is CASSGRTGDGTEAFF.

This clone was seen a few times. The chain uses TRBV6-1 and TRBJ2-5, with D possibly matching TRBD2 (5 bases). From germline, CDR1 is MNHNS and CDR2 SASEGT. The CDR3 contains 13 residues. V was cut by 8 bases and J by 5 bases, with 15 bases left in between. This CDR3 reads CASSRLARETQYF. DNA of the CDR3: TGTGCCAGCTCGCGGCTAGCAAGGGAGACCCAGTACTTC.

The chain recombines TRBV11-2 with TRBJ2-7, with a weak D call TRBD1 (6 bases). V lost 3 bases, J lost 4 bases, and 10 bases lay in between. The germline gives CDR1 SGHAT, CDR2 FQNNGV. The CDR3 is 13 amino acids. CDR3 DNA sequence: TGTGCCAGCAGCTTCACAGGGATATACGAGCAGTACTTC. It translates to CASSFTGIYEQYF.

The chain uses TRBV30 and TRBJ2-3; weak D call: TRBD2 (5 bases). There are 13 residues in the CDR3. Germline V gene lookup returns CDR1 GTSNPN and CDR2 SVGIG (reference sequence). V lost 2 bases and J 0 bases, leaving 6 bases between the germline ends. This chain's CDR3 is CAWSRGSTDTQYF. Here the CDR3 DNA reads TGTGCCTGGAGTCGGGGTAGCACAGATACGCAGTATTTT. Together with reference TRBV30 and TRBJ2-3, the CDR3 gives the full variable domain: SQTIHQWPATLVQPVGSPLSLECTVEGTSNPNLYWYRQAAGRGLQLLFYSVGIGQISSEVPQNLSASRPQDRQFILSSKKLLLSDSGFYLCAWSRGSTDTQYFGPGTRLTVL.

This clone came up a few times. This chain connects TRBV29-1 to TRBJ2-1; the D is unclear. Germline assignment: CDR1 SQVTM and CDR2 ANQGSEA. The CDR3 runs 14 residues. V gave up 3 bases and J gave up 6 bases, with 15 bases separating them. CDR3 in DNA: TGCAGCGTTGAGGCTAGTTTATTCGGCAATGAGCAGTTCTTC. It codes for CSVEASLFGNEQFF.

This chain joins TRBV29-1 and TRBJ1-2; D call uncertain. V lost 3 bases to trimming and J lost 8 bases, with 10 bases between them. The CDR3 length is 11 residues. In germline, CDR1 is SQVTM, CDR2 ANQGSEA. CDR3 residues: CSVESTRGYTF. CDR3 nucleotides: TGCAGCGTTGAGTCCACACGAGGCTACACCTTC.

CDR3 DNA: TGCAGCGGCAGGACAGGCCCAAGCACAGATACGCAGTATTTT. This encodes CSGRTGPSTDTQYF. The J gene is TRBJ2-3, the V gene TRBV29-1; 7 positions match TRBD1. Losses at the gene ends were 7 bases for V and 0 bases for J; bases not matched to a gene: 7. CDR3 length equals 14 residues. The germline V gene has CDR1 SQVTM and CDR2 ANQGSEA.

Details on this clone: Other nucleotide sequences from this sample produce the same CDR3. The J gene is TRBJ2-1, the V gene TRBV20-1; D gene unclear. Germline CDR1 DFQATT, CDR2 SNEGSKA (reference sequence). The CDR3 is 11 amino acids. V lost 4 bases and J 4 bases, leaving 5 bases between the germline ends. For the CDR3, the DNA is TGCAGTGCTACTAGTTACAATGAGCAGTTCTTC. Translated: CSATSYNEQFF.

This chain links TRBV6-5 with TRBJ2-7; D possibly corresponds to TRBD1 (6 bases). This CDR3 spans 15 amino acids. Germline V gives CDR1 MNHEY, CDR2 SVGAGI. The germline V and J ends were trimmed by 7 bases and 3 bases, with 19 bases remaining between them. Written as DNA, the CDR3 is TGTGCCAGCACTCGAAGCGGACAGACTTACTACGAGCAGTACTTC. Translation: CASTRSGQTYYEQYF.

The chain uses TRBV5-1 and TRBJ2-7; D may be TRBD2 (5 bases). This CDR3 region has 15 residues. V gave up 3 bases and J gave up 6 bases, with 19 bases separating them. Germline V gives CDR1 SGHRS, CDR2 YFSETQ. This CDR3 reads CASSSSGVASGEQYF. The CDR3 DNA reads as TGCGCCAGCAGCTCCTCTGGGGTAGCGTCGGGCGAGCAGTACTTC.

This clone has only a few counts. The CDR3 coding sequence is TGTGCCAGCAGCTTGTCCCAGGGGCCCTACAATGAGCAGTTCTTC. It codes for CASSLSQGPYNEQFF. This chain joins TRBV5-4 and TRBJ2-1; weak D call: TRBD1 (6 bases). Per germline, CDR1 SGHNT and CDR2 YYREEE (reference sequence). This CDR3 contains 15 residues. V gave up 1 base and J gave up 2 bases, with 10 bases separating them. Using reference TRBV5-4 and TRBJ2-1 for the parts outside the CDR3, the full variable domain is ETGVTQSPTHLIKTRGQQVTLRCSSQSGHNTVSWYQQALGQGPQFIFQYYREEENGRGNFPPRFSGLQFPNYSSELNVNALELDDSALYLCASSLSQGPYNEQFFGPGTRLTVL.

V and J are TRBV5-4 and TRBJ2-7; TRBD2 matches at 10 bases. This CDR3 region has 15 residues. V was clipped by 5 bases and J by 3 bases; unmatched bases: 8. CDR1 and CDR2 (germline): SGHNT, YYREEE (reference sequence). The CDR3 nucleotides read TGTGCCAGCAGTGATCCAGCGGGAGGGATCTACGAGCAGTACTTC. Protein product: CASSDPAGGIYEQYF. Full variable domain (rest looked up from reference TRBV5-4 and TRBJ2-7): ETGVTQSPTHLIKTRGQQVTLRCSSQSGHNTVSWYQQALGQGPQFIFQYYREEENGRGNFPPRFSGLQFPNYSSELNVNALELDDSALYLCASSDPAGGIYEQYFGPGTRLTVT.

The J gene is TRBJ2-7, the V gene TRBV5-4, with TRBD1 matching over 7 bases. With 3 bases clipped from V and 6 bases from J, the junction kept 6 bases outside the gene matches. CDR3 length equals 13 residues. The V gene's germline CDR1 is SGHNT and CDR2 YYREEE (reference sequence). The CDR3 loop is CASSWDSLGEQYF. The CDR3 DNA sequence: TGTGCCAGCAGCTGGGACAGTCTCGGCGAGCAGTACTTC.

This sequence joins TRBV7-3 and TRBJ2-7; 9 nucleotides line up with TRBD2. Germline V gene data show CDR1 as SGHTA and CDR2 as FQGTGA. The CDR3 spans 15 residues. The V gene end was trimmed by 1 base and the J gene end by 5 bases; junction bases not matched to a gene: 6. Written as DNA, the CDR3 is TGTGCCAGCAGCTTAAGGGCTAGCGGGATTGACGAGCAGTACTTC. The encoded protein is CASSLRASGIDEQYF.

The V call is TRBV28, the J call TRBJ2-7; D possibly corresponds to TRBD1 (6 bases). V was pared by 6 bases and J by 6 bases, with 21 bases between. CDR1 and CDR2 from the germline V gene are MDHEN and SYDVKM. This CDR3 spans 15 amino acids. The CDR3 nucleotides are TGTGCCAGCAGCCCTGGGTCAGAGGGGGTTAGCGAGCAGTACTTC. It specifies CASSPGSEGVSEQYF.

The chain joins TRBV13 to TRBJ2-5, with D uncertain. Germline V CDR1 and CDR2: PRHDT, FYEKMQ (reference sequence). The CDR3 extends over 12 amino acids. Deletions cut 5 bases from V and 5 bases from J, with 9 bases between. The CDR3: CASSPRLETQYF. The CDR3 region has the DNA TGTGCCAGCAGCCCCCGACTGGAGACCCAGTACTTC.

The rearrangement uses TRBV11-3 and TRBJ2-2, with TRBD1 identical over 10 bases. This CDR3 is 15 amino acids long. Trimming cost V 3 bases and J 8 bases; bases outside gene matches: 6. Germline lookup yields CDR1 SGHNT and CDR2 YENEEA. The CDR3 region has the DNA TGTGCCAGCAGCTTGGAGACAGGGGGCTCGGGGGAGCTGTTTTTT. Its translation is CASSLETGGSGELFF.

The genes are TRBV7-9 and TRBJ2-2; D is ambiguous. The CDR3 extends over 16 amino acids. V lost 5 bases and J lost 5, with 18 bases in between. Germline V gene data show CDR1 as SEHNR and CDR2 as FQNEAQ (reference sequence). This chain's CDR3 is CASSNSPFFITGELFF. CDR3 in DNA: TGTGCCAGCAGCAACTCCCCATTCTTTATAACCGGGGAGCTGTTTTTT.

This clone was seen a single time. The CDR3 loop is CASSAQVTENGYTF. Written as DNA, the CDR3 is TGTGCCAGCAGCGCCCAAGTGACAGAGAATGGCTACACCTTC. The rearrangement links TRBV7-3 to TRBJ1-2; perhaps TRBD1 as D (5 bases). CDR3 length equals 14 residues. Germline values: CDR1 SGHTA, CDR2 FQGTGA. V was pared by 5 bases and J by 6 bases, with 16 bases between.

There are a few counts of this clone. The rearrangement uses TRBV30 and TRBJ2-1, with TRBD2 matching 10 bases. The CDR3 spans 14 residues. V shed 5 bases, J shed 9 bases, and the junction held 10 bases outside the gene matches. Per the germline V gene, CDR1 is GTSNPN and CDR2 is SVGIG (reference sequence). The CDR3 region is CAWGSAGGPLEQFF. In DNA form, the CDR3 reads TGTGCCTGGGGGTCAGCGGGAGGGCCACTTGAGCAGTTCTTC.

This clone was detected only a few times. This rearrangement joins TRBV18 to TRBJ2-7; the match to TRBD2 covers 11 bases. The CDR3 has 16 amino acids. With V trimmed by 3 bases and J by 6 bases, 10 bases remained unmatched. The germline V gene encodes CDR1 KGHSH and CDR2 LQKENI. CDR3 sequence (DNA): TGTGCCAGCTCACCGATAAAACTAGCGGGAGCGGGCGAGCAGTACTTC. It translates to CASSPIKLAGAGEQYF.

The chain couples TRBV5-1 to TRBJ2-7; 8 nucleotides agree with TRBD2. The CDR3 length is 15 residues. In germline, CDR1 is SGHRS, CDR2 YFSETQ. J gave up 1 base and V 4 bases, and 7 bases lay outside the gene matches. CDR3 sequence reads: CASSGAGAASYEQYF. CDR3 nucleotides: TGCGCCAGCAGCGGAGCGGGGGCCGCTTCCTACGAGCAGTACTTC. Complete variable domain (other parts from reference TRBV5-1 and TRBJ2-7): KAGVTQTPRYLIKTRGQQVTLSCSPISGHRSVSWYQQTPGQGLQFLFEYFSETQRNKGNFPGRFSGRQFSNSRSEMNVSTLELGDSALYLCASSGAGAASYEQYFGPGTRLTVT.

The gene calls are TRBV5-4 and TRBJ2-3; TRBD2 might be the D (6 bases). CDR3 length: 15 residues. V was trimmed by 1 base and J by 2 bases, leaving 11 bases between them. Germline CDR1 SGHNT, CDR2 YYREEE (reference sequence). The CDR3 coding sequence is TGTGCCAGCAGCTTGAAACGGGAGTACACAGATACGCAGTATTTT. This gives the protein CASSLKREYTDTQYF.

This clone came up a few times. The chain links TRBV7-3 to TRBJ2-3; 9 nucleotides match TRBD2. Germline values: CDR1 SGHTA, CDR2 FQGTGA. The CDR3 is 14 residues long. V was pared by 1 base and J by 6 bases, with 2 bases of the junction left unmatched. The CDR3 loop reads CASSLIAGEDTQYF. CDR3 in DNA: TGTGCCAGCAGCTTAATAGCGGGAGAGGATACGCAGTATTTT.